The sequence of this T cell receptor beta chain was determined in a study of patients and donors after allogeneic stem cell transplantation. The CDR3 is made up of 13 amino acids. CDR1 and CDR2 (germline): SGHTA, FQGNSA. Trimming cost V 4 bases and J 1 base, with 7 bases left between them. TCRdb passed the RT-PCR reads through MiXCR, listing each CDR3 protein once. Among approximately 29,000 distinct CDR3 sequences listed, 35% to 40% were seen once. This clonotype was picked up a small number of times. V and J are TRBV7-2 and TRBJ1-1; no reliable D call. This clonotype originated in a human donor who was either an allogeneic HSCT recipient or a stem cell or donor lymphocyte infusion donor (not recorded which). It is not recorded whose cells these are; they may come from a transplant donor. The sequenced sample consisted of blood, either unsorted or a sorted T cell fraction (not recorded which). CDR3 protein: CASSYRPNTEAFF. Written as DNA, the CDR3 is TGTGCCAGCAGCTACCGTCCGAACACTGAAGCTTTCTTT.